The clone carrying this TCR beta chain occurred a few times. This entry is derived from a study of long-term antiretroviral therapy in people with HIV. The immunoSEQ assay was v3.0, run at survey level. Using immunoSEQ multiplex PCR, the repertoire was profiled, and TCRdb retains in-frame clones only, with some absent. Seen here are almost 35,000 clones, approximately 81% observed once, and the top ten hold 4.8%. The germline V gene encodes CDR1 ENHRY and CDR2 SYGVKD. The CDR3 has 14 amino acids. The V gene lost 4 bases and the J gene lost 5 bases, with 14 bases spanning the gap. V usage is TRBV10-3 and J usage is TRBJ1-2, with D unclear. The sample was unsorted PBMCs, taken just over 2.7 years before starting antiretroviral therapy. The receptor comes from a woman in her twenties or thirties with HIV. CDR3 sequence reads: CAISVDAGVYGYTF. The CDR3 DNA sequence: TGTGCCATCAGTGTTGATGCAGGAGTTTATGGCTACACCTTC.